Listed here are 22 T cell receptor beta chains from one sample, sequenced in a study of cytomegalovirus exposure and HLA in healthy donors. Use of 60 Vbeta and 13 Jbeta primers characterized the PCR. Sequenced by immunoSEQ multiplex PCR; TCRdb stores in-frame clones only, minus some. The table lists just over 200,000 clones, about 70% of them singletons. Input material: PBMCs. These receptors originate from a man between 35 and 55 years old in good health and CMV-seropositive.

The chain uses TRBV11-3 and TRBJ2-3; tentatively, D is TRBD1 (6 bases). Per germline, CDR1 SGHNT and CDR2 YENEEA. This CDR3 is built from 16 residues. V was clipped by 5 bases and J by 4 bases, with 19 bases between them. CDR3 amino acids: CASSPGTGNRADTQYF. CDR3 bases: TGTGCCAGCAGCCCCGGAACGGGGAACAGGGCAGATACGCAGTATTTT.

The J gene is TRBJ1-1, the V gene TRBV29-1, with D perhaps TRBD1 (5 bases). The CDR3 consists of 12 residues. Germline V gives CDR1 SQVTM, CDR2 ANQGSEA. The V end was cut by 4 bases, the J end by 5 bases, with 11 bases between. CDR3 loop: CSVGGEGTEAFF. Here the CDR3 DNA reads TGCAGCGTTGGGGGGGAGGGTACTGAAGCTTTCTTT.

This chain links TRBV28 with TRBJ2-3, with TRBD1 matching over 8 bases. J lost 4 bases, V lost 3 bases, and 3 bases had no gene match. The length of the CDR3 is 14 residues. Germline loops: CDR1 MDHEN, CDR2 SYDVKM. CDR3 sequence: CASSFTGGADTQYF. The DNA of the CDR3 is TGTGCCAGCAGTTTCACAGGGGGTGCAGATACGCAGTATTTT.

The chain has TRBV9 and TRBJ2-7; D is perhaps TRBD2 (6 bases). This CDR3 spans 12 amino acids. Germline-derived CDR1 and CDR2 are SGDLS and YYNGEE. The germline V and J ends were trimmed by 3 bases and 10 bases, with 14 bases remaining between them. The CDR3 sequence: CASSADGGAQYF. The CDR3 DNA sequence: TGTGCCAGCAGCGCCGACGGGGGAGCCCAGTACTTC. Based on the CDR3 plus reference TRBV9 and TRBJ2-7, the full variable domain is DSGVTQTPKHLITATGQRVTLRCSPRSGDLSVYWYQQSLDQGLQFLIQYYNGEERAKGNILERFSAQQFPDLHSELNLSSLELGDSALYFCASSADGGAQYFGPGTRLTVT.

The chain carries TRBV19 and TRBJ2-1; no reliable D call. The germline V gene has CDR1 LNHDA and CDR2 SQIVND (reference sequence). The CDR3 has 16 residues. V lost 1 base to trimming and J lost 4 bases, with 14 bases between them. CDR3 sequence reads: CASSIVNTISYNEQFF. The DNA for the CDR3 is TGTGCCAGTAGTATAGTAAACACGATCTCTTACAATGAGCAGTTCTTC.

The chain couples TRBV2 to TRBJ1-1, with D possibly matching TRBD1 (6 bases). The CDR3 extends over 15 amino acids. V lost 8 bases to trimming and J lost 3 bases, with 19 bases between them. Germline loops: CDR1 SNHLY, CDR2 FYNNEI. In DNA, the CDR3 is TGTGCCAGCTCTCCCCCCGGGGGGGCGGACACTGAAGCTTTCTTT. Its protein product is CASSPPGGADTEAFF.

On this clone: The germline gene is not matched at one end of the junction; a read error may be the cause. The V gene is TRBV13, the J gene TRBJ1-2; the match to TRBD1 covers 7 bases. There are 12 residues in the CDR3. CDR1 PRHDT and CDR2 FYEKMQ come from the germline V gene (reference sequence). CDR3 bases: TGTGCCAGCAGCTCGACAGGGAGGTCGTCCAATTTC. This sequence encodes CASSSTGRSSNF.

This clone was counted a few times. The chain carries TRBV5-1 and TRBJ2-7; D is perhaps TRBD2 (7 bases). CDR1 is SGHRS, CDR2 YFSETQ, per germline. The V and J ends lost 5 bases and 3 bases respectively, with 12 bases between them. The CDR3 is made up of 13 amino acids. This CDR3 is CASRKGGDYEQYF. The CDR3 DNA is TGCGCCAGCAGAAAGGGGGGGGACTACGAGCAGTACTTC.

This clone was observed a few times. This chain joins TRBV5-1 and TRBJ1-1; the D gene is possibly TRBD1 (6 bases). The CDR3 totals 14 residues. Germline lookup yields CDR1 SGHRS and CDR2 YFSETQ. The V gene lost 3 bases and the J gene lost 0 bases, with 9 bases spanning the gap. The CDR3, as DNA: TGCGCCAGCAGCTCAGGACAGTTGAACACTGAAGCTTTCTTT. Translated, it gives CASSSGQLNTEAFF.

The chain carries TRBV6-1 and TRBJ2-1; perhaps TRBD1 as D (6 bases). The V gene's germline CDR1 is MNHNS and CDR2 SASEGT. V lost 0 bases and J 7 bases, leaving 10 bases between the germline ends. The CDR3 sequence is 14 residues long. CDR3 DNA: TGTGCCAGCAGTGAAGCGGGGGCGAATAATGAGCAGTTCTTC. Translation: CASSEAGANNEQFF.

CDR3 nucleotides: TGTGCCAGCAGCCAGGCGGGATGGGGGGAGTATGGCTACACCTTC. It codes for CASSQAGWGEYGYTF. The V gene is TRBV4-2, the J gene TRBJ1-2; a weak D match, TRBD1 (5 bases). Trimming shortened V by 3 bases and J by 5 bases, and 16 bases separated the two germline ends. This CDR3 is 15 amino acids long. Germline V gene data show CDR1 as LGHNA and CDR2 as YNFKEQ.

J is TRBJ2-2 and V is TRBV6-1; TRBD2 matches 7 bases. From germline, CDR1 is MNHNS and CDR2 SASEGT. The CDR3 runs to 14 residues. The V segment lost 5 bases and the J segment 7 bases; nucleotides outside the gene matches: 7. The CDR3 DNA sequence: TGTGCCAGCAGTAGCGGGGTTCTAGGCGGGGAGCTGTTTTTT. Translating gives CASSSGVLGGELFF.

This rearrangement joins TRBV4-1 to TRBJ2-5, with TRBD1 matching over 8 bases. With the DNA end fitting TRBJ2-7 better, the J assignment may be wrong. CDR1 and CDR2 from the germline V gene are MGHRA and YSYEKL. This CDR3 contains 14 residues. CDR3 in DNA: TGCGCCAGCAGCCTCGGACAGGGAGGATACGAGCAGTACTTC. It is translated as CASSLGQGGYEQYF.

The rearrangement uses TRBV7-9 and TRBJ2-7, with 13 bases aligning to TRBD2. V gave up 5 bases and J gave up 6 bases; unmatched junction bases: 7. There are 15 residues in the CDR3. The V gene's germline CDR1 is SEHNR and CDR2 FQNEAQ (reference sequence). CDR3 in DNA: TGTGCCAGCAGCCCGGGACTAGCGGGGAGGGGCGAGCAGTACTTC. This encodes CASSPGLAGRGEQYF.

V is TRBV18 and J is TRBJ2-5; perhaps TRBD1 as D (5 bases). The CDR3 contains 13 residues. V was cut by 4 bases and J by 4 bases, with 10 bases left in between. CDR1 and CDR2 from the germline V gene are KGHSH and LQKENI. CDR3 protein: CASSLGDRETQYF. The CDR3 DNA reads TGTGCCAGCTCACTAGGGGATCGAGAGACCCAGTACTTC.

J is TRBJ2-1 and V is TRBV2; D is perhaps TRBD2 (6 bases). V lost 0 bases, J lost 10 bases, and 10 bases lay in between. Germline V gene data show CDR1 as SNHLY and CDR2 as FYNNEI. The CDR3 has 13 residues. For the CDR3, the DNA is TGTGCCAGCAGTGAAGCGCTCCGGGGGGAGCAGTTCTTC. The encoded protein is CASSEALRGEQFF.

This sequence joins TRBV18 and TRBJ2-5; TRBD1 aligns across 7 bases. V lost 2 bases and J lost 1; bases outside the gene matches: 7. CDR1 is KGHSH, CDR2 LQKENI, per germline. CDR3 length: 16 residues. In DNA, the CDR3 is TGTGCCAGCTCACCAAGAGTAAGACAGGGCCAAGAGACCCAGTACTTC. It codes for CASSPRVRQGQETQYF.

The chain links TRBV7-2 to TRBJ2-7; D is unclear. Trimming took 8 bases from V and 3 from J, leaving 17 bases between them. The germline V gene has CDR1 SGHTA and CDR2 FQGNSA. This CDR3 has 14 residues. This chain's CDR3 is CASVPQSADYEQYF. In DNA form, the CDR3 reads TGTGCCAGCGTACCCCAGAGTGCGGACTACGAGCAGTACTTC.

CDR3 region: CASSYSSLYEQYF. The CDR3, as DNA: TGTGCCAGCAGCTACTCCTCCCTCTACGAGCAGTACTTC. The chain uses TRBV13 and TRBJ2-5; D uncertain. The tail of the sequence fits TRBJ2-7 better, so the J call may be wrong. In germline, CDR1 is PRHDT, CDR2 FYEKMQ (reference sequence). The CDR3 contains 13 residues.

The rearrangement uses TRBV6-5 and TRBJ2-7; 9 bases line up with TRBD2. After removal of 4 bases from V and 5 bases from J, the junction contained 6 bases not matched to a gene. This CDR3 is built from 14 residues. Per germline, CDR1 MNHEY and CDR2 SVGAGI. CDR3 nucleotides: TGTGCCAGCAGTTGGCGGGGGGGTGCGAACGAGCAGTACTTC. It translates to CASSWRGGANEQYF.

V is TRBV10-2 and J is TRBJ1-2; 11 nucleotides match TRBD1. Losses at the gene ends were 6 bases for V and 0 bases for J; bases not matched to a gene: 3. The CDR3 has 15 residues. Germline V CDR1 and CDR2: WSHSY, SAAADI. This CDR3 is CASRDRGLPNYGYTF. The CDR3 DNA follows: TGCGCCAGCAGGGACAGGGGGCTACCTAACTATGGCTACACCTTC.

CDR3 in amino acids: CASSRDRGDQPQHF. The CDR3 DNA reads TGTGCCAGCAGTCGCGACAGGGGGGATCAGCCCCAGCATTTT. This chain uses TRBV6-6 with TRBJ1-5; 9 bases agree with TRBD1. Germline V gene lookup returns CDR1 MNHNY and CDR2 SVGAGI (reference sequence). V lost 5 bases and J lost 5; bases outside the gene matches: 4. The length of the CDR3 is 14 residues.